These 16 T cell receptor beta chains came from one sample sequenced in a study of cytomegalovirus exposure and HLA in healthy donors. Sequencing used immunoSEQ multiplex PCR; TCRdb keeps in-frame clones, though not all of them. The sample includes about 43,000 clones, 90% to 95% of them seen just once. Material: PBMCs. All receptors derive from a man aged 18 to 35 in good health and CMV-seronegative.

This chain links TRBV5-1 with TRBJ2-2; D may be TRBD1 (5 bases). In germline, CDR1 is SGHRS, CDR2 YFSETQ. The CDR3 sequence is 14 residues long. The V end was cut by 3 bases, the J end by 5 bases, with 11 bases between. As DNA, the CDR3 is TGCGCCAGCAGCTCCAGGGTTGGGACCGGGGAGCTGTTTTTT. Translation gives CASSSRVGTGELFF.

This clone was counted a few times. The V and J genes are TRBV7-2 and TRBJ1-2, with TRBD1 matching 8 bases. J gave up 3 bases and V 6 bases, and 3 bases lay outside the gene matches. The CDR3 has 13 amino acids. Germline assignment: CDR1 SGHTA and CDR2 FQGNSA. CDR3 DNA sequence: TGTGCCAGCAGTTTGACAGGGGACTATGGCTACACCTTC. This sequence encodes CASSLTGDYGYTF.

The table lists this clone with a count of one. V gene TRBV5-1 combines with J gene TRBJ1-2, with D perhaps matching TRBD1 (5 bases). The CDR3 has 12 amino acids. CDR1 is SGHRS, CDR2 YFSETQ, per germline. The germline V and J ends were trimmed by 3 bases and 6 bases, with 9 bases remaining between them. The CDR3 loop reads CASSSGDDGYTF. In DNA, the CDR3 is TGCGCCAGCAGCTCGGGGGATGATGGCTACACCTTC.

This chain uses TRBV6-1 with TRBJ2-5; TRBD2 agrees at 12 bases. J gave up 4 bases and V 6 bases, and 6 bases lay outside the gene matches. The CDR3 has 15 residues. The germline V gene encodes CDR1 MNHNS and CDR2 SASEGT. In nucleotides, the CDR3 is TGTGCCAGCAGGCCGCCGGGACTAGCGGGAGAGACCCAGTACTTC. Translated, it gives CASRPPGLAGETQYF.

The V call is TRBV5-8, the J call TRBJ2-4; TRBD1 matches 10 bases. V was pared by 7 bases and J by 4 bases, with 8 bases of the junction left unmatched. This CDR3 comprises 15 residues. The germline CDR1 and CDR2 sequences are SGHTS and YDEGEE. The CDR3 nucleotides read TGTGCCAGCTTACATTGGGGACAGGGGAAAAACATTCAGTACTTC. Its protein product is CASLHWGQGKNIQYF.

This sequence joins TRBV6-1 and TRBJ2-7, with D perhaps matching TRBD2 (6 bases). This CDR3 is 13 amino acids long. The V and J ends lost 5 bases and 4 bases respectively, with 12 bases between them. The germline gives CDR1 MNHNS, CDR2 SASEGT. The CDR3 DNA reads TGTGCCAGCAGTTGGGGACTGCGTTACGAGCAGTACTTC. Amino acid sequence: CASSWGLRYEQYF.

The CDR3 protein is CASSLVAGGEKTQYF. The DNA of the CDR3 is TGTGCCAGCAGCTTAGTAGCGGGAGGGGAGAAGACCCAGTACTTC. This chain uses TRBV13 with TRBJ2-5; 11 bases align to TRBD2. V was pared by 1 base and J by 6 bases, with 4 bases of the junction left unmatched. The CDR3 is 15 residues long. CDR1 is PRHDT and CDR2 is FYEKMQ in the germline V gene (reference sequence).

The V gene is TRBV19, the J gene TRBJ2-1; 10 positions match TRBD2. Trimming at V came to 4 bases and at J to 5 bases, leaving 5 bases not matched to a gene. The CDR3 totals 15 residues. From germline, CDR1 is LNHDA and CDR2 SQIVND (reference sequence). CDR3 bases: TGTGCCAGTAGTACCCATAGCGGGGGGAACAATGAGCAGTTCTTC. It codes for CASSTHSGGNNEQFF. The complete variable domain, with remaining parts taken from reference TRBV19 and TRBJ2-1, reads DGGITQSPKYLFRKEGQNVTLSCEQNLNHDAMYWYRQDPGQGLRLIYYSQIVNDFQKGDIAEGYSVSREKKESFPLTVTSAQKNPTAFYLCASSTHSGGNNEQFFGPGTRLTVL.

V gene TRBV13 combines with J gene TRBJ1-1; no definite D call. The CDR3 is 14 amino acids. The germline V and J ends were trimmed by 2 bases and 1 base, with 8 bases remaining between them. Germline V gene lookup returns CDR1 PRHDT and CDR2 FYEKMQ (reference sequence). The CDR3 reads CASSLSQSNTEAFF. The CDR3 DNA sequence: TGTGCCAGCAGCTTATCCCAGTCGAACACTGAAGCTTTCTTT.

In its sample, this clone was seen once. The chain employs TRBV7-3 and TRBJ2-3; 9 bases map to TRBD1. The CDR3 extends over 15 amino acids. The V gene's germline CDR1 is SGHTA and CDR2 FQGTGA. V lost 5 bases and J lost 0; bases outside the gene matches: 3. The CDR3, as DNA: TGTGCCAGCAGCCTAGGACAGGGGAGCACAGATACGCAGTATTTT. Amino acids: CASSLGQGSTDTQYF.

This clone showed up just a few times. This chain joins TRBV7-9 and TRBJ1-4; 7 bases align to TRBD1. CDR3 length: 15 residues. The V segment lost 5 bases and the J segment 5 bases; nucleotides outside the gene matches: 8. CDR1 SEHNR and CDR2 FQNEAQ come from the germline V gene (reference sequence). CDR3: CASSPWGQSNEKLFF. The CDR3 nucleotides read TGTGCCAGCAGCCCATGGGGACAGAGCAATGAAAAACTGTTTTTT.

This chain joins TRBV7-6 and TRBJ1-1; D unclear. V dropped 2 bases and J dropped 1 base, with 8 bases sitting between them. Looked up from germline, CDR1 is SGHVS and CDR2 is FNYEAQ. This CDR3 contains 14 residues. The CDR3 spells CASSLRSGNTEAFF. In DNA form, the CDR3 reads TGTGCCAGCAGCTTAAGGTCAGGGAACACTGAAGCTTTCTTT. Supplemented by reference TRBV7-6 and TRBJ1-1, the full variable domain reads GAGVSQSPRYKVTKRGQDVALRCDPISGHVSLYWYRQALGQGPEFLTYFNYEAQQDKSGLPNDRFSAERPEGSISTLTIQRTEQRDSAMYRCASSLRSGNTEAFFGQGTRLTVV.

The chain carries TRBV28 and TRBJ1-2; 9 positions match TRBD1. In germline, CDR1 is MDHEN, CDR2 SYDVKM. The CDR3 spans 14 residues. Losses at the gene ends were 5 bases for V and 8 bases for J; bases not matched to a gene: 9. This CDR3 is CASSLQGANWGYTF. CDR3 coding DNA: TGTGCCAGCAGTCTACAGGGGGCGAATTGGGGCTACACCTTC.

This chain joins TRBV11-2 and TRBJ2-2, with D possibly being TRBD2 (5 bases). The germline V gene encodes CDR1 SGHAT and CDR2 FQNNGV. The V end lost 5 bases, the J end lost 4 bases, and 8 bases lay between the germline ends. CDR3 length equals 13 residues. The CDR3 loop reads CASSRSGTGELFF. The DNA for the CDR3 is TGTGCCAGCAGCCGAAGCGGCACCGGGGAGCTGTTTTTT.

This chain uses TRBV9 with TRBJ2-1; no clear D. Germline CDR1 reads SGDLS; CDR2 reads YYNGEE. The CDR3 covers 16 residues. Trimming removed 0 bases from V and 7 bases from J, with 17 bases in between. The CDR3, as DNA: TGTGCCAGCAGCGTAGCTTCAGACCTCCTAGTGAATGAGCAGTTCTTC. The encoded protein is CASSVASDLLVNEQFF. Supplemented by reference TRBV9 and TRBJ2-1, the full variable domain reads DSGVTQTPKHLITATGQRVTLRCSPRSGDLSVYWYQQSLDQGLQFLIQYYNGEERAKGNILERFSAQQFPDLHSELNLSSLELGDSALYFCASSVASDLLVNEQFFGPGTRLTVL.

The genes are TRBV7-6 and TRBJ1-3, with 12 bases that match TRBD1. The CDR3 runs to 18 residues. Trimming took 4 bases from V and 0 from J; bases not matched to a gene: 7. Germline V lookup: CDR1 SGHVS, CDR2 FNYEAQ. The CDR3 DNA follows: TGTGCCAGCAGCTCCCGCCCGGGACAGGGGGCCTCTGGAAACACCATATATTTT. Its translation: CASSSRPGQGASGNTIYF.